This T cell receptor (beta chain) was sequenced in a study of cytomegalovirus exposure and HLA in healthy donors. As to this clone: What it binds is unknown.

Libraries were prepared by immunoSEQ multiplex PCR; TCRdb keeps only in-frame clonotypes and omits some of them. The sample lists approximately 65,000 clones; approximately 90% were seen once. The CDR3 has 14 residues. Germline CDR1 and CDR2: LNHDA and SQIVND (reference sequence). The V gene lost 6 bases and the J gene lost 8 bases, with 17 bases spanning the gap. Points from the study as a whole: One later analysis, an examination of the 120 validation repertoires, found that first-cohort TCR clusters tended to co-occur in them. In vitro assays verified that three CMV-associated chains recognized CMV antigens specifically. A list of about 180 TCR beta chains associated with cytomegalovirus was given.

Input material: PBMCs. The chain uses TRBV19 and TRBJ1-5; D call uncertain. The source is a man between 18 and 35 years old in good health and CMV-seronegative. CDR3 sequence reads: CASSRGGLEEPQHF. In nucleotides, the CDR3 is TGTGCCAGTAGCCGAGGAGGATTGGAGGAGCCCCAGCATTTT.